This T cell receptor beta chain was sequenced in a study of T cell changes during pregnancy in multiple sclerosis. Assay used: immunoSEQ multiplex PCR; TCRdb lists only in-frame clones, some missing. The table shows roughly 110,000 clones, with roughly nine tenths occurring only once. V trimming: 10 bases; J trimming: 5 bases; junction bases outside the gene matches: 5. Per the germline V gene, CDR1 is ENHRY and CDR2 is SYGVKD. The CDR3 contains 12 residues. The source was peripheral blood, collected before pregnancy. The sequence came from a female donor with multiple sclerosis, enrolled in a pregnancy study. The chain combines TRBV10-3 with TRBJ1-1; 9 nucleotides line up with TRBD1. CDR3 sequence reads: CATRQGETEAFF. Written as DNA, the CDR3 is TGTGCCACCCGACAGGGGGAAACTGAAGCTTTCTTT.